The rows below give T cell receptor beta chains drawn from one sample of a study of shared clonotypes between healthy human individuals. Here immunoSEQ multiplex PCR was the method, and the copy in TCRdb shows in-frame clones only, minus some. The sample yields 980,000 or so clones, approximately 80% seen once. Sequencing was carried out using memory CD4+ T cells sorted from blood. These receptors were obtained from a man in his late teens or twenties in good health. CDR3s include the opening cysteine and the closing phenylalanine or tryptophan. A D gene is named only where the DNA matches it firmly. Clone sizes are given selectively: once, few, many, or a class where the clone is expanded.

J	V	size	D	DNA	CDR3
TRBJ1-1	TRBV10-3	few	.	TGTGCCATCAGTGAGTCCCTGAACACTGAAGCTTTCTTT	CAISESLNTEAFF
TRBJ2-2	TRBV11-2	.	TRBD2	TGTGCCAGCAGCTCCCGAGGCGGGGGGGCCCCCACCGGGGAGCTGTTTTTT	CASSSRGGGAPTGELFF
TRBJ2-7	TRBV30	.	.	TGTGCCTGGAGCGGGACCATAAGGAGCGAGCAGTACTTC	CAWSGTIRSEQYF
TRBJ2-5	TRBV2	.	.	TGTGCCAGCGGGGGCTTGGGGGAGACCCAGTACTTC	CASGGLGETQYF
TRBJ2-3	TRBV7-8	.	TRBD1	TGTGCCAGCAGCTCCCCGGGACAGGGCTTACCGGATACGCAGTATTTT	CASSSPGQGLPDTQYF
TRBJ2-7	TRBV19	.	.	TGTGCCAGTAGTACCTTGGACGGATTGTCCTACGAGCAGTACTTC	CASSTLDGLSYEQYF
TRBJ1-1	TRBV5-1	.	.	TGCGCCAGCAGCTTAGGGAAGGGCAATTCAGGGGCGAACACTGAAGCTTTCTTT	CASSLGKGNSGANTEAFF
TRBJ1-5	TRBV11-2	few	TRBD1	TGTGCCAGCAGCAGGGACAGGGGGAGTCAGCCCCAGCATTTT	CASSRDRGSQPQHF
TRBJ2-5	TRBV9	few	.	TGTGCCAGCAGCCCAACAAACACCTTGGGGGAGACCCAGTACTTC	CASSPTNTLGETQYF
TRBJ1-2	TRBV5-4	.	.	TGTGCCAGCAGTAGGACCGATTCGGGAGACTATGGCTACACCTTC	CASSRTDSGDYGYTF
TRBJ1-6	TRBV28	.	.	TGTGCCAGCAATTCCCCAGGGCAATCCGTTTCACCCCTCCACTTT	CASNSPGQSVSPLHF
TRBJ2-3	TRBV5-1	.	.	TGCGCCAGCAGCTCACGACAGGACAGCACAGATACGCAGTATTTT	CASSSRQDSTDTQYF
TRBJ1-2	TRBV19	.	.	TGTGCCAGTAGTGTACAGGGTACCCATGGCTACACCTTC	CASSVQGTHGYTF
TRBJ2-5	TRBV2	.	.	TGTGCCAGCAGTTCAAGACAGGACCAAGAGACCCAGTACTTC	CASSSRQDQETQYF
TRBJ2-7	TRBV2	.	.	TGTGCCAGCAGCCGGGCCGCCTCCGAGCAGTACTTC	CASSRAASEQYF
TRBJ1-2	TRBV6-1	once	.	TGTGCCAGCAGTGAATATTCCCAATGGGGGGGCTACACCTTC	CASSEYSQWGGYTF
TRBJ1-1	TRBV4-3	.	.	TGCGCCAGCAGCCCCCGCCTGATGAACACTGAAGCTTTCTTT	CASSPRLMNTEAFF
TRBJ2-6	TRBV5-1	.	.	TGCGCCAGCAGCTTGGCCCCAACAGGCTCTGGGGCCAACGTCCTGACTTTC	CASSLAPTGSGANVLTF
TRBJ1-6	TRBV5-6	.	.	TGTGCCAGCAGCTTGATAACAGCCGAGAATTCACCCCTCCACTTT	CASSLITAENSPLHF
TRBJ2-5	TRBV4-1	.	TRBD2	TGCGCCAGCAGGCCCCCGGGACTAGCTGGGGAGACCCAGTACTTC	CASRPPGLAGETQYF
TRBJ1-3	TRBV5-4	.	.	TGTGCCAGCAGCTTGAATTCTGGGACGGGGGGAAACACCATATATTTT	CASSLNSGTGGNTIYF
TRBJ1-3	TRBV7-2	.	.	TGTGCCAGCAGCTTAGTGATCGGGGGACTCGGAAACACCATATATTTT	CASSLVIGGLGNTIYF
TRBJ2-1	TRBV15	.	.	TGTGCCACCAGCAGATCCCCTAATGAGCAGTTCTTC	CATSRSPNEQFF
TRBJ1-2	TRBV30	.	.	TGTGCCTGGAGCCAGGGTAACTATGGCTACACCTTC	CAWSQGNYGYTF
TRBJ1-5	TRBV2	few	TRBD1	TGTGCCAGCAGTGTAAACAGGGGCGCTAATCAGCCCCAGCATTTT	CASSVNRGANQPQHF
TRBJ1-5	TRBV7-2	.	.	TGTGCCAGCAGCTTATACAGGGAGCAAAATCAGCCCCAGCATTTT	CASSLYREQNQPQHF
TRBJ1-5	TRBV2	.	.	TGTGCCAGCAGTGGTATGACGGGGGAGGGTCAGCCCCAGCATTTT	CASSGMTGEGQPQHF
TRBJ2-3	TRBV5-1	.	.	TGCGCCAGCAGCTTGGCCCGTCAGGCAGGTTCAGATACGCAGTATTTT	CASSLARQAGSDTQYF
TRBJ1-1	TRBV5-4	.	.	TGTGCCAGCAGCTTTCGACAAGTCAGAGCGAACACTGAAGCTTTCTTT	CASSFRQVRANTEAFF
TRBJ1-1	TRBV18	.	.	TGTGCCAGCTCAACCCACCGGGAAGCTGAAGCTTTCTTT	CASSTHREAEAFF
TRBJ1-3	TRBV12-5	.	.	TGTGCTAGTGGTTTGGAACAGGGAATTGGAAACACCATATATTTT	CASGLEQGIGNTIYF
TRBJ2-7	TRBV12-5	.	.	TGTGCTAGTGGTTTGGTCACCGGCGGCTACTCCTACGAGCAGTACTTC	CASGLVTGGYSYEQYF
TRBJ2-2	TRBV28	.	.	TGTGCCAGCAAGGGCACCGGGGAGCTGTTTTTT	CASKGTGELFF
TRBJ2-7	TRBV7-2	.	TRBD2	TGTGCCAGCAGCCCCCAAGGATCGGGGGGAGAAGAGCAGTACTTC	CASSPQGSGGEEQYF
TRBJ2-3	TRBV27	.	.	TGTGCCAGCAGTTTAAGGAAGGCGGTGGGCACAGATACGCAGTATTTT	CASSLRKAVGTDTQYF
TRBJ1-4	TRBV14	.	.	TGTGCCAGCAGCCAACAGAAGTCAACTAATGAAAAACTGTTTTTT	CASSQQKSTNEKLFF
TRBJ2-3	TRBV2	.	TRBD1	TGTGCCAGCAGTAGGGACAGGGCCACAGATACGCAGTATTTT	CASSRDRATDTQYF
TRBJ2-3	TRBV6-1	.	.	TGTGCCAGCAGTGAAAACAGGGCGAGCACAGATACGCAGTATTTT	CASSENRASTDTQYF
TRBJ1-2	TRBV10-3	.	.	TGTGCCATCAGTGAGTTTGAGGGCTATGGCTACACCTTC	CAISEFEGYGYTF
TRBJ1-5	TRBV5-6	.	.	TGTGCCAGCAGCTCCGGACACGATGTCCAGCCCCAGCATTTT	CASSSGHDVQPQHF
TRBJ1-6	TRBV5-4	.	.	TGTGCCAGCAGCTTGGAGGGGGGCTGGAATTCACCCCTCCACTTT	CASSLEGGWNSPLHF
TRBJ2-3	TRBV7-2	.	.	TGTGCCAGCAGCTTAGCTGGGGGGCTGGGCACAGATACGCAGTATTTT	CASSLAGGLGTDTQYF
TRBJ2-7	TRBV5-4	.	TRBD1	TGTGCCAGCAGCCGGGACAGTACCGAGCAGTACTTC	CASSRDSTEQYF
TRBJ1-6	TRBV2	.	TRBD1	TGTGCCAGCACCGGACAGGGCGGAGTTCCCCTCCACTTT	CASTGQGGVPLHF
TRBJ1-6	TRBV5-8	.	.	TGTGCCAGCAGCTGGCGGGGTACCTATAATTCACCCCTCCACTTT	CASSWRGTYNSPLHF
TRBJ2-7	TRBV20-1	.	.	TGTCTAAGTTGCGAGCAGTACTTC	CLSCEQYF
TRBJ1-2	TRBV28	once	TRBD1	TGTGCCAGCAGTTATCGACAGGGTAGATTGGGCTACACCTTC	CASSYRQGRLGYTF
TRBJ1-5	TRBV6-5	.	.	TGTGCCAGCACCCCGTCACAATACAGCAATCAGCCCCAGCATTTT	CASTPSQYSNQPQHF
TRBJ2-5	TRBV7-2	.	.	TGTGCCAGCAGCTTAAGAGGGCGGGATACAGGGGAGACCCAGTACTTC	CASSLRGRDTGETQYF
TRBJ1-6	TRBV7-9	.	.	TGTGCCAGCAGCTTTAATAACCTTGGGTCACCCCTCCACTTT	CASSFNNLGSPLHF
TRBJ1-4	TRBV11-2	.	.	TGTGCCAGCAGCTTACTTTCCGGGACGGGGAGTGAAAAACTGTTTTTT	CASSLLSGTGSEKLFF
TRBJ2-3	TRBV25-1	few	.	TGTGCCAGCAGTGAGTCGGACAGACGCACAGATACGCAGTATTTT	CASSESDRRTDTQYF
TRBJ1-1	TRBV6-5	.	TRBD1	TGTGCCAGCAGAGACAGGGAGTGGGGTGAAGCTTTCTTT	CASRDREWGEAFF
TRBJ2-7	TRBV5-1	once	TRBD1	TGCGCCAGCAGCTTGGGAAGCGGGACAGGGGACCACGAGCAGTACTTC	CASSLGSGTGDHEQYF
TRBJ1-1	TRBV4-1	.	.	TGCGCCAGCAGCCATGTCATTGTGAACACTGAAGCTTTCTTT	CASSHVIVNTEAFF
TRBJ1-1	TRBV5-1	few	.	TGCGCCAGCAATGAACCGGCGAACACTGAAGCTTTCTTT	CASNEPANTEAFF
TRBJ1-2	TRBV30	.	TRBD1	TGTGCCTGGAGGGACAGGGGGCTCGGCACCTTC	CAWRDRGLGTF